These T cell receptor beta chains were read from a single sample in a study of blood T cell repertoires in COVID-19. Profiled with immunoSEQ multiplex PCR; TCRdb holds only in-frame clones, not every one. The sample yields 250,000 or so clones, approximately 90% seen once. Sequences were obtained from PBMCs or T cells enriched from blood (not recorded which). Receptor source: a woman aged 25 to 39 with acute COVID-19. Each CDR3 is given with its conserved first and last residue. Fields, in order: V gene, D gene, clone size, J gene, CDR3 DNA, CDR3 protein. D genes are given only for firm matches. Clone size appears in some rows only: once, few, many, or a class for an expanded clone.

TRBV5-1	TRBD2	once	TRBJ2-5	TGCGCCAGCAGCTTGACAAGGGCGGGAGCAGAGACCCAGTACTTC	CASSLTRAGAETQYF
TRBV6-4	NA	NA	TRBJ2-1	TGTGCCAGCAGTGCAGGTAGCGGCTCCTACAATGAGCAGTTCTTC	CASSAGSGSYNEQFF
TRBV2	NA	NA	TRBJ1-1	TGTGCCAGCAGTGATTCAGGGCGGAAAACTGAAGCTTTCTTT	CASSDSGRKTEAFF
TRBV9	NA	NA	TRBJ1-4	TGTGCCAGCAGCGTAGATGTAAGCGAAAAACTGTTTTTT	CASSVDVSEKLFF
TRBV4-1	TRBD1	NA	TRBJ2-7	TGCGCCAGCAGCCAGGGGACAGGGTTTTCGTACGAGCAGTACTTC	CASSQGTGFSYEQYF
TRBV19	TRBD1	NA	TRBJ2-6	TGTGCCAGTAGTAGATTGACAGGGCTTGGGGCCAACGTCCTGACTTTC	CASSRLTGLGANVLTF
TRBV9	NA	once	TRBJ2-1	TGTGCCAGCAGCGTAGCTGATGGGCTAGCAGCCTACAATGAGCAGTTCTTC	CASSVADGLAAYNEQFF
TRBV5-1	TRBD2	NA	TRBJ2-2	TGCGCCAGCAGCGTGGGACTAACTAGTTCCGGGGAGCTGTTTTTT	CASSVGLTSSGELFF
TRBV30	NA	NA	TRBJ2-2	TGTGCCTGGAGTGCAGCTCGGTCCGGAGGTTGGACCGGGGAGCTGTTTTTT	CAWSAARSGGWTGELFF
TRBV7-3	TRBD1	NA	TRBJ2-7	TGTGCCAGCAGTCAGGGGACAGGGACGGGCGAGCAGTACTTC	CASSQGTGTGEQYF
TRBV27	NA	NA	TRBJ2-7	TGTGCCAGCTGCGATCCGCGGAAGTCCTACGAGCAGTACTTC	CASCDPRKSYEQYF
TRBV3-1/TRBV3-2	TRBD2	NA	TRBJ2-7	TGTGCCAGCAGCCATGTTATCCCGGGACTAGCGGGAGTAGTAGGCGAGCAGTACTTC	CASSHVIPGLAGVVGEQYF
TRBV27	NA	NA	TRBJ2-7	TGTGCCAGCAGTTTATTTAACAGGGCTTACGAGCAGTACTTC	CASSLFNRAYEQYF
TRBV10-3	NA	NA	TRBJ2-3	TGTGCCATCAGTGAGGCCCTAGGTGGCGCGGGCTACACAGATACGCAGTATTTT	CAISEALGGAGYTDTQYF
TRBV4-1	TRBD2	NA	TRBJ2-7	TGCGCCAGCAGACCCTTAGCGGGTGGATACGAGCAGTACTTC	CASRPLAGGYEQYF
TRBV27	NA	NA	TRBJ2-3	TGTGCCAGCAGTTTAGAGGGAAACACAGATACGCAGTATTTT	CASSLEGNTDTQYF
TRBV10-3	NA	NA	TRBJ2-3	TGTGCCATCAGTCCACAGGGAGATACGCAGTATTTT	CAISPQGDTQYF
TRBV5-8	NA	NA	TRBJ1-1	TGTGCCAGCAGCTTGGACATCCCTGGCGCTTTCTTT	CASSLDIPGAFF
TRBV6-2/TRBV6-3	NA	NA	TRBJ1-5	TGTGCCAGCAGCCCCTCGGGGGATCAGCCCCAGCATTTT	CASSPSGDQPQHF
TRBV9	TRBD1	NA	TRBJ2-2	TGTGCCAGCAGCCCAGTAGGACAGGGTATGAGCAAGTACGGGTCCGGGGAGCTGTTTTTT	CASSPVGQGMSKYGSGELFF
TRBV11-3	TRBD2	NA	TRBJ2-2	TGTGCCAGCAGCGGGACTAGCGTCTCCGGGGAGCTGTTTTTT	CASSGTSVSGELFF
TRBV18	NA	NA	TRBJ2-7	TGTGCCAGCTCACCTCCGGGAGAGGACGAGCAGTACTTC	CASSPPGEDEQYF
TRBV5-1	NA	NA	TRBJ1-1	TGCGCCAGCAGCTTGGAGAGGGAGGCGACTGAAGCTTTCTTT	CASSLEREATEAFF
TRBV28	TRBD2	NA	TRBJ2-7	TGTGCCAGCGAAGGTCGGAGGGACTACTCCTACGAGCAGTACTTC	CASEGRRDYSYEQYF
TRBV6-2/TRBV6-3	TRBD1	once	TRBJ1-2	TGTGCCAGCAGCGCGGGACAGGGGCCCTATGGCTACACCTTC	CASSAGQGPYGYTF
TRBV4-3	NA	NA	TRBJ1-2	TGCGCCAGCAGCCCCGATTCGACAGACTCTAACTATGGCTACACCTTC	CASSPDSTDSNYGYTF
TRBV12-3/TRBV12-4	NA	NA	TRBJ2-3	TGTGCCAGCCGGCGAGGGAGTGTAGATACGCAGTATTTT	CASRRGSVDTQYF
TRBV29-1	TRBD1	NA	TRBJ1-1	TGCAGCGTTGAATGGAAGGGGGCTATGGCTTTCTTT	CSVEWKGAMAFF
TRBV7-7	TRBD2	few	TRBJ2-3	TGTGCTAGCAGCCCCACTAGCGGGGCTAGCACAGATACGCAGTATTTT	CASSPTSGASTDTQYF
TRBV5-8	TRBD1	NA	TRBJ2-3	TGTGCCAGCAGCTTGGACAGGGGTGCAGATACGCAGTATTTT	CASSLDRGADTQYF
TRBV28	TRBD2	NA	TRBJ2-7	TGTGCCAGCAATCCCCGATTGCCTAGCGGGAACTACGAGCAGTACTTC	CASNPRLPSGNYEQYF
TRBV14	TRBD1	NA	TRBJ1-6	TGTGCCAGCAGCCCCCGACAGGGAAGTAATTCACCCCTCCACTTT	CASSPRQGSNSPLHF
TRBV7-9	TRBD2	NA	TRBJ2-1	TGTGCCAGCAGCTTTGGCGGGGGAAACAATGAGCAGTTCTTC	CASSFGGGNNEQFF
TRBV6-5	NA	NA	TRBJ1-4	TGTGCCAGCAGGAGATATAATGAAAAACTGTTTTTT	CASRRYNEKLFF
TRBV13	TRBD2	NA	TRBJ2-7	TGTGCCAGCAGCCGGGGGCCGGGGACTAGCGGGTTGGCGACCTACGAGCAGTACTTC	CASSRGPGTSGLATYEQYF
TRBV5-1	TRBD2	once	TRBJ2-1	TGCGCCAGCAGCTTGGCCGGGACTAGCGACAATGAGCAGTTCTTC	CASSLAGTSDNEQFF
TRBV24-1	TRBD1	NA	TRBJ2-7	TGTGCCACCAGTGATCTGACAGGGGCCGGCGAGCAGTACTTC	CATSDLTGAGEQYF
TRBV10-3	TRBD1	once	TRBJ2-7	TGTGCCATTACCCCGGGACAGGGGGACTACGAGCAGTACTTC	CAITPGQGDYEQYF
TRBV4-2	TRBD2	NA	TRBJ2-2	TGTGCCAGCAGCATGAGCGCGGGAGAGGAGGCCGGGGAGCTGTTTTTT	CASSMSAGEEAGELFF
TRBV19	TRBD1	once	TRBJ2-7	TGTGCCAGTAGTACCCAAGGGGACAGTTCCTACGAGCAGTACTTC	CASSTQGDSSYEQYF
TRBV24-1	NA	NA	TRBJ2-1	TGTGCCACCAGTCGGTCCAGGATTTACAATGAGCAGTTCTTC	CATSRSRIYNEQFF
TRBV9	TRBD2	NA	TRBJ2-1	TGTGCCAGCAGCCTCGGACTAGCGGGAACTAATGAGCAGTTCTTC	CASSLGLAGTNEQFF